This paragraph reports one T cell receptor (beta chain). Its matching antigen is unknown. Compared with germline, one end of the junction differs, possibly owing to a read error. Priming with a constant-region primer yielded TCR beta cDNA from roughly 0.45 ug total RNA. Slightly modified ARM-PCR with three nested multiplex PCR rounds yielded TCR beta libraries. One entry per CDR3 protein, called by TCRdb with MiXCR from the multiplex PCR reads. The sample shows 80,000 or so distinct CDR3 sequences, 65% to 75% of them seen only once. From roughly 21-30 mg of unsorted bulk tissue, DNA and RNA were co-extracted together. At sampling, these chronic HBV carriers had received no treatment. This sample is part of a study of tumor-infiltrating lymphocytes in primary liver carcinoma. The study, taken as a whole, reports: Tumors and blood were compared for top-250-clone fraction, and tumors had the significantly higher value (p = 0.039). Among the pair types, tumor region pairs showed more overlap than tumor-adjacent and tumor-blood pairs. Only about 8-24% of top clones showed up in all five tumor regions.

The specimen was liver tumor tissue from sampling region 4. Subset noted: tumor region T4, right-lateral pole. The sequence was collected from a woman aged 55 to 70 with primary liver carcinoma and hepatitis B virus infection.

The CDR3 nucleotides read TGTGACAGCAGCTTAGATATCGTCATCCCCAATCTGTACTTC. Translated, it gives CDSSLDIVIPNLYF. The V gene is TRBV11-2, the J gene TRBJ2-7; D remains ambiguous. The CDR3 is 14 residues long. In germline, CDR1 is SGHAT, CDR2 FQNNGV.